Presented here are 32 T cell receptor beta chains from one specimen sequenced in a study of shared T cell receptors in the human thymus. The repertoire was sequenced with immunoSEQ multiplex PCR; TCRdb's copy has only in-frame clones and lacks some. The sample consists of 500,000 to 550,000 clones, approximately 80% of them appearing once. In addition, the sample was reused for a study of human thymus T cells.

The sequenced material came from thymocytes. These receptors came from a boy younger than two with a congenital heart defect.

CDR3 DNA sequence: TGTGCCAGCAGTTACTGGACTCATCCTCCCCAAGAGACCCAGTACTTC. This encodes CASSYWTHPPQETQYF. The rearrangement uses TRBV6-6 and TRBJ2-5; maybe TRBD2 (5 bases). Trimming left V 1 base short and J 1 base short, with 13 bases between. This CDR3 is 16 amino acids long. Germline CDR1 and CDR2: MNHNY and SVGAGI (reference sequence).

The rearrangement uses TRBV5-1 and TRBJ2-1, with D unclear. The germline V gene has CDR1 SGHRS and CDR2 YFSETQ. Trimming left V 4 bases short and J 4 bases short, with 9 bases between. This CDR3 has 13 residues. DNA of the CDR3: TGCGCCAGCAGCCCTGACTGTTACAATGAGCAGTTCTTC. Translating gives CASSPDCYNEQFF.

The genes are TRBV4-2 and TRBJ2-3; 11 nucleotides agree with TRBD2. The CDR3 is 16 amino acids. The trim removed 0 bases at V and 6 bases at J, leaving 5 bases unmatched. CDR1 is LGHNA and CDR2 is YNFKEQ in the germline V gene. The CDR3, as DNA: TGTGCCAGCAGCCAAGAGTCAACTAGCGGGAGTGATACGCAGTATTTT. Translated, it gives CASSQESTSGSDTQYF.

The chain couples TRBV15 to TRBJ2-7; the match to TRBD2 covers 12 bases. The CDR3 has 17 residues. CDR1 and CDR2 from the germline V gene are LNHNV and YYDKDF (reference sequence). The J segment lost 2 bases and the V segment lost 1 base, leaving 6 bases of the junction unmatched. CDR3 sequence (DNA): TGTGCCACCAGCAGAGTGAGGGGACTAGCGGGCCCCTACGAGCAGTACTTC. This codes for CATSRVRGLAGPYEQYF.

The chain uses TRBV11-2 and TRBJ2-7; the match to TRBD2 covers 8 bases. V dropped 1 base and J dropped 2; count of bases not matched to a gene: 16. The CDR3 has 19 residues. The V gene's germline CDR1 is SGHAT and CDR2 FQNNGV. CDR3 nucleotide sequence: TGTGCCAGCAGCTTAGCTACCCCCACCCCGACTAGCGATCCCTACGAGCAGTACTTC. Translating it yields CASSLATPTPTSDPYEQYF.

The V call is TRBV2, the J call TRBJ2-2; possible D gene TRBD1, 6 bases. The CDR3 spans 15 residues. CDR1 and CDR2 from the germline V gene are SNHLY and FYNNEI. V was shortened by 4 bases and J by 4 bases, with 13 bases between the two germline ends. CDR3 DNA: TGTGCCAGCAGTGGAACAGGGTGCGGCACCGGGGAGCTGTTTTTT. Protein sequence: CASSGTGCGTGELFF.

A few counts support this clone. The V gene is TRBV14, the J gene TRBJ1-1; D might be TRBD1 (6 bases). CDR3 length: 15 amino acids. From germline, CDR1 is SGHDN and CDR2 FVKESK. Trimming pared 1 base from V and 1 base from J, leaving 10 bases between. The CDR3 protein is CASSQGSGENTEAFF. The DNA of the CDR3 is TGTGCCAGCAGCCAAGGGTCAGGGGAGAACACTGAAGCTTTCTTT.

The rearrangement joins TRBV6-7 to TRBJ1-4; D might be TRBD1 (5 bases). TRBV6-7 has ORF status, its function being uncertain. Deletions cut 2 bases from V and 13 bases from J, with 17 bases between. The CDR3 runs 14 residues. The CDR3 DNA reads TGTGCCAGCAGTTACCCCGGCGATCCCGGGGGACTGTTTTTT. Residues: CASSYPGDPGGLFF.

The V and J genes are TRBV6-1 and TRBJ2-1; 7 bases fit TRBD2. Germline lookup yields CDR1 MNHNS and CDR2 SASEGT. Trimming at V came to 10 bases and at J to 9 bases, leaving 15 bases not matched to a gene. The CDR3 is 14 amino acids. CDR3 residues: CATLGVAGTGEQFF. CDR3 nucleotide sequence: TGTGCCACCCTCGGGGTAGCGGGTACTGGTGAGCAGTTCTTC.

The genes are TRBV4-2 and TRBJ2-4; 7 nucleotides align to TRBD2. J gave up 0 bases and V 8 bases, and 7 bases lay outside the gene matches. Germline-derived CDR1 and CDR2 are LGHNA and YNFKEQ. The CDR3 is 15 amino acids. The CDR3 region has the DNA TGTGCCAGCGGACTAGTGCGGGAAGCCAAAAACATTCAGTACTTC. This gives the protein CASGLVREAKNIQYF.

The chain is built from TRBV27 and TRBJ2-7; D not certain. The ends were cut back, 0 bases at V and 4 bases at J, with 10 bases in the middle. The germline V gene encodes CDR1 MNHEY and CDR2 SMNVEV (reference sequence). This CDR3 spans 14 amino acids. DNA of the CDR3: TGTGCCAGCAGTTTATCGGGTCAGAGGTACGAGCAGTACTTC. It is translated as CASSLSGQRYEQYF.

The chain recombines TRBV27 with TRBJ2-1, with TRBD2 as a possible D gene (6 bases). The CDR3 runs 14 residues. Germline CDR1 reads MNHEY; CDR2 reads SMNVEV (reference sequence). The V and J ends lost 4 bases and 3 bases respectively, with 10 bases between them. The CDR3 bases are TGTGCCAGCAGTTGGGCTAGCGACTACAATGAGCAGTTCTTC. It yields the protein CASSWASDYNEQFF.

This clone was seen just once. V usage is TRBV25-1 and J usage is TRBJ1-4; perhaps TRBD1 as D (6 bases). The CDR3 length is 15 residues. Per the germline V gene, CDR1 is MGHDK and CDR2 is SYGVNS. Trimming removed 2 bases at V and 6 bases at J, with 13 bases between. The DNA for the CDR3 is TGTGCCAGCAGTGAAGGGCAGGGGCGGGATGAAAAACTGTTTTTT. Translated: CASSEGQGRDEKLFF.

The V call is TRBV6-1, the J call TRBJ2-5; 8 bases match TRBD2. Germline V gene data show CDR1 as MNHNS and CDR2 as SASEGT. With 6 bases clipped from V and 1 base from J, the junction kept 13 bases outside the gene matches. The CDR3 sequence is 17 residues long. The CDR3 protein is CASSERASGSFQETQYF. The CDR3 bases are TGTGCCAGCAGCGAACGGGCTAGCGGGTCCTTCCAAGAGACCCAGTACTTC.

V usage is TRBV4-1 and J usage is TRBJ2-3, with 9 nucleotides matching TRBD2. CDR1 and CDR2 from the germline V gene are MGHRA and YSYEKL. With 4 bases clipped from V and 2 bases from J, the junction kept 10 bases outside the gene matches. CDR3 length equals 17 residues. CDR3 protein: CASSPLPAGGNTDTQYF. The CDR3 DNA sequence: TGCGCCAGCAGCCCCCTCCCCGCGGGAGGGAACACAGATACGCAGTATTTT.

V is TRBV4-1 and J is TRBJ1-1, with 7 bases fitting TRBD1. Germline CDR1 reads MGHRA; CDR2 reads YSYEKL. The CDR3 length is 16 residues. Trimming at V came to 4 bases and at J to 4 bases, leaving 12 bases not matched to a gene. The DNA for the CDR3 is TGCGCCAGCAGCCTAACCGCGACAGGGTGGGGCACTGAAGCTTTCTTT. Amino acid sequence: CASSLTATGWGTEAFF.

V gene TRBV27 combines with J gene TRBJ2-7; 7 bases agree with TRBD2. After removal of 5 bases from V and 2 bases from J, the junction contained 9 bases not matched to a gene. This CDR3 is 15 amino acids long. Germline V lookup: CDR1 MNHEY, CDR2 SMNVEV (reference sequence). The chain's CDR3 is CASSATGTKTYEQYF. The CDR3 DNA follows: TGTGCCAGCAGTGCTACCGGGACTAAAACCTACGAGCAGTACTTC.

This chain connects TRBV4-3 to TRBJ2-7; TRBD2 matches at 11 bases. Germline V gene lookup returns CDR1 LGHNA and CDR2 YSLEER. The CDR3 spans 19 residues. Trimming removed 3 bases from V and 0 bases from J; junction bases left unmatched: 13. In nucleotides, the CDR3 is TGCGCCAGCAGCCAGGCGCCACCTCTAACTAGCGGGAGCTCCTACGAGCAGTACTTC. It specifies CASSQAPPLTSGSSYEQYF.

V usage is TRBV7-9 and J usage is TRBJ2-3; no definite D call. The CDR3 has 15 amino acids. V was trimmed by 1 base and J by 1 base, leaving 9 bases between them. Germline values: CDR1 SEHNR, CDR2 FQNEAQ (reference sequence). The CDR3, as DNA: TGTGCCAGCAGCTTAGAGCTGTTGGGCACAGATACGCAGTATTTT. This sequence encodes CASSLELLGTDTQYF.

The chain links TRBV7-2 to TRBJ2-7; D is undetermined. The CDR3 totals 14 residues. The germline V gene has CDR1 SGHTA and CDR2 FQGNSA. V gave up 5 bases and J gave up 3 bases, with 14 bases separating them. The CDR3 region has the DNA TGTGCCAGCAGCCCTTATAATGCGGACTACGAGCAGTACTTC. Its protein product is CASSPYNADYEQYF.

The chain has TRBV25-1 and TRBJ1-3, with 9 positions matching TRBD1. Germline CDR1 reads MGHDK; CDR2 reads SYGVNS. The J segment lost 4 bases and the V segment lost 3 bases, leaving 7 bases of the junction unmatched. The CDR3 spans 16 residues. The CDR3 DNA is TGTGCCAGCAGTGAGCGACCGGGACAGGGAGGAAACACCATATATTTT. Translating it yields CASSERPGQGGNTIYF.

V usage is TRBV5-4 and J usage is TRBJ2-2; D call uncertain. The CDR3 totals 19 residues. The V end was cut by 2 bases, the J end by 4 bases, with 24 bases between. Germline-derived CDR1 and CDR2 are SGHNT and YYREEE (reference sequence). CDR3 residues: CASSFCRVGSPLCTGELFF. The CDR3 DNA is TGTGCCAGCAGCTTTTGTCGAGTGGGCTCGCCACTTTGCACCGGGGAGCTGTTTTTT. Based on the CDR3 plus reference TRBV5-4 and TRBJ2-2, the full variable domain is ETGVTQSPTHLIKTRGQQVTLRCSSQSGHNTVSWYQQALGQGPQFIFQYYREEENGRGNFPPRFSGLQFPNYSSELNVNALELDDSALYLCASSFCRVGSPLCTGELFFGEGSRLTVL.

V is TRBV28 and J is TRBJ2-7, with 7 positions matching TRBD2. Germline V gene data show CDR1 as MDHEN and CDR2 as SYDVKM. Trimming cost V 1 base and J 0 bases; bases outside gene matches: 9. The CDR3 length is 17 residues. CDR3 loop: CASSLYAGGGSSYEQYF. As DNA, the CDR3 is TGTGCCAGCAGTTTATACGCCGGGGGAGGGAGCTCCTACGAGCAGTACTTC.

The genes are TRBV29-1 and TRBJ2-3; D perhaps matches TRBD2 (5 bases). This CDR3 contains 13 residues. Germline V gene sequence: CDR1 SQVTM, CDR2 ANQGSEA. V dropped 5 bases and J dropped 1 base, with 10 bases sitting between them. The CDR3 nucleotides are TGCAGCGTTCGGGGAGAGGGCACAGATACGCAGTATTTT. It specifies CSVRGEGTDTQYF.

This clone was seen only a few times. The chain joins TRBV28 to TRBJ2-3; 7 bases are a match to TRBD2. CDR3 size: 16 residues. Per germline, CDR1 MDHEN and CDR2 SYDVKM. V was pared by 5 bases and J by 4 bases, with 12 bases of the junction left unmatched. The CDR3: CASSVRTPGGADTQYF. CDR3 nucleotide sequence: TGTGCCAGCAGTGTAAGGACTCCGGGAGGCGCAGATACGCAGTATTTT.

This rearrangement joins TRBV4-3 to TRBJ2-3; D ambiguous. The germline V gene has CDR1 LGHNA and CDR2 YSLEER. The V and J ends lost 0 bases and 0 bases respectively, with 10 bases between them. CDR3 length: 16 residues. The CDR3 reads CASSQDFGASTDTQYF. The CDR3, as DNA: TGCGCCAGCAGCCAAGATTTCGGTGCTAGCACAGATACGCAGTATTTT.

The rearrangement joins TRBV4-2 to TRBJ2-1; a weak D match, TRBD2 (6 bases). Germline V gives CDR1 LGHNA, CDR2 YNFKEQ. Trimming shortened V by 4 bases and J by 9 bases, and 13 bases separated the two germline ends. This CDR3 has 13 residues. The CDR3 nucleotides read TGTGCCAGCAGCCTACCGCTAGCGAGTGAGCAGTTCTTC. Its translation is CASSLPLASEQFF.

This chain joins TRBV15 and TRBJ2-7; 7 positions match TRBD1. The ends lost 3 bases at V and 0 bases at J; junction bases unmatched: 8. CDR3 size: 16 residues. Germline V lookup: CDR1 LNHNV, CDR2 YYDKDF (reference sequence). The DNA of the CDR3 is TGTGCCACCAGCAGCGGACCCGGACAGGTCTCCTACGAGCAGTACTTC. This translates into CATSSGPGQVSYEQYF.

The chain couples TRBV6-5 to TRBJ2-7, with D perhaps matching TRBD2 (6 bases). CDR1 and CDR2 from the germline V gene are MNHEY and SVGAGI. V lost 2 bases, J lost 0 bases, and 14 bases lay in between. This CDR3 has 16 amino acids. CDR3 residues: CASSYRGGIPSYEQYF. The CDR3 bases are TGTGCCAGCAGTTACAGGGGCGGGATCCCCTCCTACGAGCAGTACTTC.

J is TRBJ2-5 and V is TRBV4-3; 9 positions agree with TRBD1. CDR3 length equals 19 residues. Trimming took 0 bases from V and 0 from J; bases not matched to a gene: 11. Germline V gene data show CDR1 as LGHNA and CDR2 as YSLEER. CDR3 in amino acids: CASSQDRYGDRAYQETQYF. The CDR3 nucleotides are TGCGCCAGCAGCCAAGATCGGTATGGGGACAGGGCGTACCAAGAGACCCAGTACTTC.

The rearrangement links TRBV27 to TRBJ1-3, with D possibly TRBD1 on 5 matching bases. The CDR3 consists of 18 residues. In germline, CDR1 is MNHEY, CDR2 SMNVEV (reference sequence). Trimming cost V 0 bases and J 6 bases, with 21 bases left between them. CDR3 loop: CASSLSGRGRSSLNTIYF. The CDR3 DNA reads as TGTGCCAGCAGTTTATCGGGGAGGGGCAGGAGCTCCTTAAACACCATATATTTT.

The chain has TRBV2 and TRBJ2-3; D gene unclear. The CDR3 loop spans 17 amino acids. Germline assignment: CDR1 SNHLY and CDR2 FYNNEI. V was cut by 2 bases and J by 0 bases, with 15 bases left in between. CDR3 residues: CASSEPRVQTSTDTQYF. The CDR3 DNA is TGTGCCAGCAGTGAACCCCGGGTCCAAACTAGCACAGATACGCAGTATTTT.